The present entry profiles one T cell receptor beta chain with its context. Its antigen remains unidentified. At one boundary the junction diverges from the germline segment, which might be a read error. The data stem from a study of blood T cells in healthy people across ages. General study findings and limits: Greater diversity and more naive CD4+ cells were seen in long-lived donors than in aged donors.

The authors ran a second PCR of 7 to 11 cycles using a sample-barcoded 5' primer and a J-beta primer mix. TCRdb reanalysed the 5' RACE reads using MiXCR and keeps one entry per CDR3 protein. Among around 1.1 million distinct CDR3 sequences listed, 30% to 40% were seen once. This CDR3 region has 15 residues. Each sample provided at least 5.5 micrograms of extracted total RNA. The sequencing input was blood. V and J are TRBV12-3 or TRBV12-4 and TRBJ1-5, with no clear D. The clonotype originates from a man between 18 and 35 years old in good health. The CDR3 coding sequence is TGTGCCGGCAGTTTAGGGTCAGGCCCCAATCAGCCCCAGCATTTT. Its translation: CAGSLGSGPNQPQHF.